This record covers a single T cell receptor beta chain. Its antigen is unknown. There are 19 residues in the CDR3. Germline values: CDR1 SGHTA, CDR2 FQGNSA. V lost 0 bases and J lost 4; bases outside the gene matches: 12. The data originate from a study of T cell repertoires in cytomegalovirus infection. For the study at large: CMV epitopes that were recently identified and HLA-C-restricted were used alongside well-studied HLA-B-restricted ones. Public TCR beta signatures provided an indication of both CMV infection and a matching HLA type.

Whole-study results and caveats: Identification of carriers of CMV plus the relevant HLA was performed using cumulative public TCR beta family frequency. The ex vivo response showed dominance by HLA-C-restricted CMV-specific TCR beta clonotypes.

TCRdb ran MiXCR on the reads and lists one entry per CDR3 protein. Of hundreds of thousands of distinct CDR3 sequences listed, around 30% are singletons. V is TRBV7-2 and J is TRBJ2-7; 13 positions match TRBD2. This clonotype was obtained from a human donor in good health (CMV status not recorded). Some clones in this sample may be carry-over from other donors' samples. Source: cultured PBMCs, taken from culture after CMV antigen stimulation. DNA of the CDR3: TGTGCCAGCAGCTTAGCGGGAATCCCTAGGACTAGCGGGGGTTACGAGCAGTACTTC. Translated, it gives CASSLAGIPRTSGGYEQYF.